This T cell receptor (beta chain) emerged from a study of blood T cells in healthy people across ages. Study results and caveats: The unsorted PBMCs prevented any conclusive comparison of naive versus antigen-experienced cells.

Looked up from germline, CDR1 is DFQATT and CDR2 is SNEGSKA (reference sequence). V shed 3 bases and J 4 bases; nucleotides not matched to a gene: 7. This CDR3 region has 15 residues. With regard to this clonotype: The antigen is unknown.

A second roughly 7 to 12 cycle PCR used barcoded and J-beta primers. TCRdb passed the 5' RACE reads through MiXCR, listing each CDR3 protein once. The data hold 1.5 million to 2 million distinct CDR3 sequences, with around half observed a single time. The chain employs TRBV20-1 and TRBJ1-5; 9 bases are a match to TRBD1. Material for sequencing was blood. This receptor was obtained from a woman aged 40 to 55 in good health. The CDR3 spells CSASYGQGLNQPQHF. In nucleotides, the CDR3 is TGCAGTGCTAGCTATGGACAGGGGCTAAATCAGCCCCAGCATTTT.